The T cell receptor (beta chain) under discussion was sequenced for a study of identical twins. Study observations and caveats: Some out-of-frame alpha sequences were shared by twins, and these showed excess low generation probability.

Ten or more counts support this clonotype. Its matching antigen is unknown. Unique molecular identifiers were in the cDNA, with template-switch universal primer binding. TCRdb redid the calling of the 5' RACE reads with MiXCR, one entry per CDR3 protein. The repertoire has about 900,000 distinct CDR3 sequences, about 12% of them found once; the top ten carry under 2%. The data were also submitted as part of a second study, on yellow fever vaccine responses in identical twins.

Sequencing was performed on PBMCs. This clonotype was sampled from a woman aged 18-29 years in good health.

The CDR3 reads CASSPRPYEQFF. CDR3 DNA: TGTGCCAGCAGCCCCCGGCCCTATGAGCAGTTCTTC. The rearrangement joins TRBV11-2 to TRBJ2-1; no clear D. The germline V gene encodes CDR1 SGHAT and CDR2 FQNNGV. V was shortened by 5 bases and J by 8 bases, with 10 bases between the two germline ends. CDR3 length: 12 amino acids.